A selection of T cell receptor beta chains follows, all from one sample in a study of blood T cell repertoires in COVID-19. Using immunoSEQ multiplex PCR, the repertoire was profiled, and TCRdb retains in-frame clones only, with some absent. Of approximately 180,000 clones listed, about four fifths are singletons. Sample: peripheral blood. The receptors come from a woman of 80 years or more with COVID-19, enrolled during active disease. CDR3s include the opening cysteine and the closing phenylalanine or tryptophan. Each record gives: J gene, V gene, CDR3 protein.

TRBJ1-6,TRBV27,CASKPGQANSPLHF
TRBJ2-1,TRBV19,CASSIKQGGKDEQFF
TRBJ1-6,TRBV18,CASSPFPPGNSPLHF
TRBJ1-1,TRBV30,CAWKVGQGRYTEAFF
TRBJ2-7,TRBV6-6,CASSYYRASSYEQYF
TRBJ2-7,TRBV29-1,CSVRGMTRDPYEQYF
TRBJ1-3,TRBV9,CASSVGGRNTIYF
TRBJ1-6,TRBV5-1,CASSLGGRESPLHF
TRBJ1-3,TRBV4-3,CASSLLEAGTGNTIYF
TRBJ2-7,TRBV29-1,CSVEWREGGEQYF
TRBJ1-5,TRBV24-1,CATSDRQGNQPQHF
TRBJ1-2,TRBV5-6,CASSLGGTNYGYTF
TRBJ2-3,TRBV13,CASSLRWRGDTQYF
TRBJ2-1,TRBV19,CASSLPSGGANEQFF
TRBJ2-3,TRBV5-6,CASSLLAASTDTQYF
TRBJ2-2,TRBV9,CASSPLGSPNTGELFF
TRBJ2-3,TRBV6-1,CASRPTSGGSNTQYF
TRBJ1-1,TRBV30,CAWKLSGSRDTEAFF
TRBJ2-3,TRBV5-6,CASSTGLAPMTQYF
TRBJ2-2,TRBV29-1,CSVGPGGNRLTGELFF
TRBJ2-7,TRBV19,CASSIMTGGSYEQYF
TRBJ1-1,TRBV19,CASSPRQPAEAFF
TRBJ1-1,TRBV13,CASSLAAGFNTEAFF